This T cell receptor beta chain was captured by sequencing in a study of blood T cell repertoires in COVID-19 (TCRdb year 2020). A note on the overall study: The collaborator samples originated in the United States, Italy and Spain and spanned the acute and convalescent phases of COVID-19. The material from the prospective study consisted of cDNA or gDNA derived from T cells, B-cell-depleted T cells, or PBMCs. The samples were drawn from the first 160 participants of the ongoing ImmuneRACE study and from about 1,200 subjects provided by 6 global collaborators. The repertoires were released in a freely available public database intended as a resource for research on the immune response to SARS-CoV-2. Where available, HLA class I and class II types were obtained from metadata supplied by the sample provider rather than from assay-based typing. Subjects who had been exposed to COVID-19, were actively infected with it, or had recovered from it provided the deeply sampled blood TCRbeta repertoires that made up the dataset. A de-identified subject ID, COVID-19 status, age in years and sex were almost always included in the sample metadata.

Looking up the germline V gene (reference sequence) yields CDR1 LGHDT and CDR2 YNNKEL. Taken from cysteine to phenylalanine, the CDR3 has 19 residues. Only the CDR3 region is kept as DNA, spanning 57 bases read in frame from base 1. V loses 1 base at its end and J loses 1 base; junction bases beyond the gene matches: 11. Participants in the prospective study were enrolled through a virtual design, were aged roughly 18 to 95 years, and lived in about 25 United States geographic areas. In the prospective study, cohorts were assigned on the basis of participant-reported clinical history obtained from a screening survey and a study questionnaire. ImmuneRACE Cohort 3 recovered participants were defined by two consecutive negative NP/OP PCR tests, healthcare professional clearance, or symptom resolution. In the prospective study, mobile phlebotomists collected whole blood, serum and a nasopharyngeal or oropharyngeal swab from each participant. Prospective study participants could optionally give additional blood draws and questionnaires over an approximately two-month period. Prospective study blood samples were shipped either frozen or at room temperature before DNA extraction.

Broader findings and caveats from the paper: How much clinical and demographic metadata was included differed by source and by participant, and the metadata was provided uncurated.

TCRbeta CDR3 regions were amplified from genomic DNA by means of the immunoSEQ Assay, a bias-controlled multiplex PCR. Concerning the study's data processing: The number of nucleated cells in each sample was estimated from the amplification of reference gene primers within the assay. To quantify the absolute abundance of each unique TCRbeta CDR3 rearrangement, sequence reads were collapsed and filtered. For each sample, productive Simpson clonality was calculated as the square root of Simpson's diversity index over productive rearrangements. TCRdb took this table from immuneACCESS and kept in-frame rearrangements with V and J called. Such tables lack part of the clones; where checked against another copy, unresolved V genes explain under half of the gap, and the rest is unexplained. Clone size and the V and J calls come from that table; the DNA yielded D and trimming. The sample includes around 200,000 clones, with about 81% observed a single time. The ten largest clones add up to 3.2% of the sample.

Turning to this clone: The antigen this receptor binds is unknown. Per-base qualities were not stored, and no clone one base away is much larger.

Sequencing was done on a sample of PBMCs or T cells enriched from blood (not recorded which). This clonotype was sampled from a young woman who had recovered from COVID-19. The rearranged chain carries TRBV3-1 (or the pseudogene TRBV3-2) and TRBJ2-5, with 11 central nucleotides matching TRBD2. The CDR3 protein sequence reads: CASSQGLAGGFAGQETQYF. Read as DNA, the sequence is TGTGCCAGCAGCCAAGGGCTAGCGGGAGGCTTTGCGGGCCAAGAGACCCAGTACTTC.